The 28 T cell receptor beta chains listed next were all sequenced from one sample in a study of tumor-infiltrating lymphocytes in primary liver carcinoma. Co-extracting RNA and DNA was done with about 17-30 mg of unsorted bulk tissue as input. TCR beta cDNA came from approximately 540 ng total RNA, primed with a constant-region primer. Slightly modified ARM-PCR served as the procedure for the TCR beta libraries. These libraries came from three rounds of nested multiplex PCR. Both of the initial two PCR rounds ran for approximately 10 cycles and employed TRBV1-TRBV30 forward primers alongside a C-beta reverse primer. TCRdb fed the multiplex PCR reads into MiXCR, producing one record per CDR3 protein. The sample holds about 110,000 distinct CDR3 sequences, roughly 80% seen once. The sample consisted of liver tumor tissue from sampling region 3. Described subset: tumor region T3, left-lateral pole. The receptor set was obtained from a middle-aged man with primary liver carcinoma and hepatitis B virus infection.

Remarks on this clonotype: One junction end disagrees with the germline gene, perhaps due to a read error. J is TRBJ2-4 and V is TRBV18, with D perhaps assigned TRBD1 or TRBD2 (6 bases each). The germline V gene has CDR1 KGHSH and CDR2 LQKENI. The CDR3 length is 15 residues. This chain's CDR3 is CASSPPEQGGNTQYF. The CDR3 coding sequence is TGTGCCAGCTCACCACCGGAACAGGGAGGAAACACTCAGTACTTC.

Worth noting for this clonotype: The germline gene is not matched at one end of the junction; a read error may be the cause. This chain connects TRBV7-9 to TRBJ2-6; TRBD1 matches 8 bases. CDR1 SEHNR and CDR2 FQNEAQ come from the germline V gene (reference sequence). The CDR3 consists of 20 residues. CDR3 nucleotide sequence: TGTGCCAGCGGCTTATCGTTTGGACAGGGCTTCTCTGGAGAGGCCAACGTCCTGGCTTTC. Its protein product is CASGLSFGQGFSGEANVLAF.

The chain employs TRBV28 and TRBJ2-7, with D uncertain. From germline, CDR1 is MDHEN and CDR2 SYDVKM. V was clipped by 3 bases and J by 7 bases, with 7 bases between them. This CDR3 region has 11 residues. CDR3 sequence reads: CASSFVYEQYF. CDR3 bases: TGTGCCAGCAGTTTTGTGTATGAGCAGTACTTC.

Remarks on this clonotype: An end of the junction differs from the germline gene, which may be a read error. The chain joins TRBV11-1 to TRBJ2-4; D possibly corresponds to TRBD2 (6 bases). The CDR3 extends over 17 amino acids. Germline CDR1 SGHAT, CDR2 FQDESV (reference sequence). CDR3 region: CASGFPGSGGTKNIQYF. CDR3 bases: TGTGCCAGCGGCTTTCCGGGGAGTGGCGGGACCAAAAACATTCAGTACTTC.

The chain recombines TRBV6-2 or TRBV6-3 with TRBJ2-5; the match to TRBD1 covers 7 bases. V dropped 6 bases and J dropped 3; count of bases not matched to a gene: 10. Germline V gene lookup returns CDR1 MNHEY and CDR2 SVGEGT. This CDR3 has 15 amino acids. CDR3 sequence reads: CASSPLLGGEETQYF. The CDR3 DNA sequence: TGTGCCAGCAGCCCCCTGCTAGGGGGCGAAGAGACCCAGTACTTC.

The chain employs TRBV20-1 and TRBJ2-5; D is unclear. The V end was cut by 6 bases, the J end by 5 bases, with 16 bases between. CDR3 size: 13 residues. In germline, CDR1 is DFQATT, CDR2 SNEGSKA (reference sequence). The CDR3 DNA reads TGCAGTGCCACCTCATCGTCCGGGGAGACCCAGTACTTC. Translating it yields CSATSSSGETQYF.

Of note for this clonotype: Mismatch with germline at one junction end may stem from a read error. The chain recombines TRBV5-5 with TRBJ1-1; no definite D call. The CDR3 contains 13 residues. The germline V gene has CDR1 SGHKS and CDR2 YYEKEE (reference sequence). Here the CDR3 reads CASTHRENTESIF. The DNA for the CDR3 is TGTGCCAGCACACATAGGGAGAACACTGAATCTATCTTT.

Points on this clonotype: As the CDR3 is not closed by the conserved phenylalanine or tryptophan, this likely results from a read error. This chain links TRBV12-3 or TRBV12-4 with TRBJ2-2; 9 bases match TRBD1. V was pared by 6 bases and J by 8 bases, with 13 bases of the junction left unmatched. The CDR3 covers 16 residues. CDR3 nucleotides: TGTGCCAGCAGCCTCGGGACAGGGAGGTTGTTTGGGGAGCTGTTTTCT. Amino acid sequence: CASSLGTGRLFGELFS.

About this clonotype: One end of the junction fails to match germline, which may point to a read error. The gene calls are TRBV5-4 and TRBJ1-1, with D perhaps TRBD1 (5 bases). Looked up from germline, CDR1 is SGHNT and CDR2 is YYREEE (reference sequence). The CDR3 covers 17 residues. This CDR3 reads CVSSWGVSGRLNTEAFF. In DNA form, the CDR3 reads TGTGTCAGCAGCTGGGGAGTGTCGGGACGCCTAAACACTGAAGCTTTCTTT.

This clonotype was counted only a few times. A much larger clone sits a single nucleotide away, making a read error possible. V is TRBV5-1 and J is TRBJ1-2; D call uncertain. The CDR3 contains 13 residues. Per the germline V gene, CDR1 is SGHRS and CDR2 is YFSETQ. CDR3 protein: CASSVTPNYGCTF. As DNA, the CDR3 is TGCGCCAGCTCAGTCACCCCAAACTATGGCTGCACCTTC.

About this clonotype: A much larger clone differs by one base, so this may be a read error. J is TRBJ2-7 and V is TRBV7-9; maybe TRBD2 (5 bases). CDR3 length equals 14 residues. CDR1 is SEHNR and CDR2 is FQNEAQ in the germline V gene (reference sequence). CDR3 sequence: CASSFDGVAYEHYF. The CDR3 DNA reads as TGTGCCAGCAGCTTCGACGGGGTCGCCTACGAGCATTACTTC.

In regard to this clonotype: Given the absence of the conserved phenylalanine or tryptophan at the CDR3 end, a read error is likely. This chain uses TRBV6-2 or TRBV6-3 with TRBJ2-7; 9 nucleotides agree with TRBD2. In germline, CDR1 is MNHEY, CDR2 SVGEGT. V lost 9 bases and J lost 4; bases outside the gene matches: 13. The CDR3 runs 15 residues. The CDR3 here is CASSTPTSGGYEQYS. CDR3 DNA: TGTGCCAGTAGCACTCCGACTAGCGGTGGGTACGAGCAGTACTCC.

This chain connects TRBV30 to TRBJ1-1, with TRBD1 matching 7 bases. The CDR3 sequence is 13 residues long. Germline CDR1 GTSNPN, CDR2 SVGIG (reference sequence). This CDR3 is CVSSETGSTEAFF. The DNA of the CDR3 is TGTGTCTCGAGTGAGACAGGGAGCACTGAAGCTTTCTTT.

Worth noting for this clonotype: Compared with germline, one end of the junction differs, possibly owing to a read error. The chain recombines TRBV5-4 with TRBJ2-6, with 7 positions matching TRBD1. The germline V gene has CDR1 SGHNT and CDR2 YYREEE (reference sequence). The CDR3 loop spans 17 amino acids. The CDR3 loop is CACKGGQAVSGANVLTF. CDR3 coding DNA: TGTGCCTGCAAAGGAGGACAGGCCGTCTCTGGGGCCAACGTACTGACTTTC.

Concerning this clonotype: At one boundary the junction diverges from the germline segment, which might be a read error. The rearrangement links TRBV11-1 to TRBJ2-1; D remains unclear. Germline values: CDR1 SGHAT, CDR2 FQDESV (reference sequence). The CDR3 is 13 amino acids. The CDR3 reads CASSAGRPNGQFF. Here the CDR3 DNA reads TGTGCCAGCAGCGCAGGAAGGCCGAATGGGCAGTTCTTC. Using reference TRBV11-1 and TRBJ2-1 for the parts outside the CDR3, the full variable domain is EAEVAQSPRYKITEKSQAVAFWCDPISGHATLYWYRQILGQGPELLVQFQDESVVDDSQLPKDRFSAERLKGVDSTLKIQPAELGDSAMYLCASSAGRPNGQFFGPGTRLTVL.

On this clonotype: Its ends do not fully match the called genes, so a read error is possible. The V call is TRBV18, the J call TRBJ1-5; no firm D call. The CDR3 is 13 residues long. In germline, CDR1 is KGHSH, CDR2 LQKENI. Here the CDR3 reads CASPPSINQPQHF. Here the CDR3 DNA reads TGTGCCAGCCCACCAAGCATTAATCAGCCCCAACATTTT.

Points on this clonotype: Its ends do not fully match the called genes, so a read error is possible. The rearrangement links TRBV7-3 to TRBJ2-5; D is unclear. Germline lookup yields CDR1 SGHTA and CDR2 FQGTGA. This CDR3 is built from 13 residues. The CDR3 spells CATSLTFRETQYF. DNA of the CDR3: TGTGCCACCAGCTTAACATTTAGAGAGACCCAGTACTTC.

Of note for this clonotype: This CDR3 fails to terminate in the conserved phenylalanine or tryptophan, so it likely reflects a read error. V and J are TRBV6-6 and TRBJ1-1, with a possible D match to TRBD1 (5 bases). The germline V and J ends were trimmed by 6 bases and 5 bases, with 13 bases remaining between them. The CDR3 has 13 residues. The germline CDR1 and CDR2 sequences are MNHNY and SVGAGI (reference sequence). In nucleotides, the CDR3 is TGTGCCAGCAGCGCAGGCGGGACTACTGAAGCTTTCATT. This sequence encodes CASSAGGTTEAFI.

This clonotype is a singleton in its sample. The chain combines TRBV28 with TRBJ2-7, with 11 bases fitting TRBD2. V was pared by 11 bases and J by 6 bases, with 9 bases of the junction left unmatched. This CDR3 region has 13 residues. The germline gives CDR1 MDHEN, CDR2 SYDVKM. This CDR3 reads CAGSLGTSGEQYF. The CDR3 DNA follows: TGTGCCGGTAGTTTAGGGACTAGCGGCGAGCAGTACTTC. Combining the CDR3 with reference TRBV28 and TRBJ2-7 gives the whole variable domain DVKVTQSSRYLVKRTGEKVFLECVQDMDHENMFWYRQDPGLGLRLIYFSYDVKMKEKGDIPEGYSVSREKKERFSLILESASTNQTSMYLCAGSLGTSGEQYFGPGTRLTVT.

With respect to this clonotype: The junction shows a germline mismatch at one end, possibly a read error. In nucleotides, the CDR3 is TGCGCCATCAGCCAAGATCTTGGGGGCTGGGGCACAGATGCGCAGTATTTT. Translation: CAISQDLGGWGTDAQYF. This chain links TRBV4-3 with TRBJ2-3, with D perhaps matching TRBD1 (6 bases). There are 17 residues in the CDR3. Germline V lookup: CDR1 LGHNA, CDR2 YSLEER.

In the case of this clonotype: At one end, the junction sequence differs from germline, possibly due to a read error. The gene calls are TRBV7-2 and TRBJ1-6; TRBD1 aligns across 9 bases. Per germline, CDR1 SGHTA and CDR2 FQGNSA. The CDR3 runs 15 residues. The CDR3 DNA follows: TGTGCCAGCAGCCCCCGGGACAGGGATAATTCACCCCCCCACTTT. Its protein product is CASSPRDRDNSPPHF.

The rearrangement joins TRBV10-3 to TRBJ1-1; D call uncertain. The V end lost 7 bases, the J end lost 4 bases, and 13 bases lay between the germline ends. The germline V gene encodes CDR1 ENHRY and CDR2 SYGVKD. This CDR3 is 13 amino acids long. CDR3 sequence reads: CAITSGESTEAFF. In DNA form, the CDR3 reads TGTGCCATCACGAGTGGAGAGAGCACTGAAGCTTTCTTT.

A note on this clonotype: Without the conserved terminal phenylalanine or tryptophan, this CDR3 likely stems from a read error. The chain carries TRBV30 and TRBJ1-1; D is uncertain. Germline CDR1 GTSNPN, CDR2 SVGIG (reference sequence). This CDR3 is built from 13 residues. Trimming left V 2 bases short and J 5 bases short, with 12 bases between. This CDR3 reads CAWSMDRRTEAFL. CDR3 in DNA: TGTGCCTGGAGTATGGATAGGAGGACTGAAGCTTTCCTT.

The table lists this clonotype with many counts. For the CDR3, the DNA is TGTGCCAGCAGTTTATCCGACAGGATAACCTATGGCTACACCTTC. Its translation is CASSLSDRITYGYTF. The chain joins TRBV28 to TRBJ1-2, with D possibly TRBD1 on 6 matching bases. CDR1 and CDR2 from the germline V gene are MDHEN and SYDVKM. With 1 base removed from V and 4 bases from J, the gap between germline ends came to 13 bases. There are 15 residues in the CDR3.

About this clonotype: Since no conserved phenylalanine or tryptophan closes the CDR3, a read error is the likely cause. This chain links TRBV4-2 with TRBJ2-1, with 8 nucleotides matching TRBD1. CDR1 is LGHNA and CDR2 is YNFKEQ in the germline V gene. The CDR3 covers 16 residues. CDR3 in amino acids: CASSRRTGSGVNVQFI. For the CDR3, the DNA is TGTGCCAGTAGCCGACGGACAGGGTCAGGTGTCAATGTGCAGTTCATC.

About this clonotype itself: The junction differs from germline at one of its ends, possibly a read error. The chain couples TRBV14 to TRBJ1-3, with D possibly TRBD1 on 5 matching bases. The V gene's germline CDR1 is SGHDN and CDR2 FVKESK. The CDR3 has 15 residues. CDR3: CASNTRQLSGNIIYF. The CDR3 region has the DNA TGTGCCAGCAACACTCGACAGCTCTCTGGAAACATCATATATTTT.

About this clonotype itself: One end of the junction varies from germline; a read error may be responsible. The rearrangement links TRBV4-2 to TRBJ2-1; TRBD2 might be the D (5 bases). Germline loops: CDR1 LGHNA, CDR2 YNFKEQ. This CDR3 has 16 amino acids. The DNA of the CDR3 is TGCGTCAGCAGCCAAGATGTGGCGGGCTCCTATAATGAGCAGTTCTTC. Its translation is CVSSQDVAGSYNEQFF.

Details on this clonotype: At one end the junction does not follow the germline gene, possibly because of a read error. The chain couples TRBV12-3 or TRBV12-4 to TRBJ1-5; D uncertain. This CDR3 region has 15 residues. CDR3 DNA: TGTGCCAGCAGTTTAAATCGGGGTAGCAATCAGCCCCAGTGTTTT. Its translation is CASSLNRGSNQPQCF.